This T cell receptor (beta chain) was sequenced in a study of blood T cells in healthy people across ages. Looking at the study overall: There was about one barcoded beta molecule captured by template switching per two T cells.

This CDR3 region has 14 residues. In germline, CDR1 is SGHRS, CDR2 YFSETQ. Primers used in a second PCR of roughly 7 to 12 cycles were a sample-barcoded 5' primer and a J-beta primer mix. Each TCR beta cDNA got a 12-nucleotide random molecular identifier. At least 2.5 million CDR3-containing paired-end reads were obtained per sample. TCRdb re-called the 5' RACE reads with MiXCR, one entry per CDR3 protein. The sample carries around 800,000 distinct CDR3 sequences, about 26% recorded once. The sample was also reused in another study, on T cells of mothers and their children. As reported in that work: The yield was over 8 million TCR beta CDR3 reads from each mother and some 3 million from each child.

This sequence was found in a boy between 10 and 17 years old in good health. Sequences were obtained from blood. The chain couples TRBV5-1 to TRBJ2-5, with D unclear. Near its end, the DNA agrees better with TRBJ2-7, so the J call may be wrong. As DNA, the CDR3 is TGCGCCAGCAGCGAGAACTTCCTTGGGGACGAGCAGTACTTC. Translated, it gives CASSENFLGDEQYF.